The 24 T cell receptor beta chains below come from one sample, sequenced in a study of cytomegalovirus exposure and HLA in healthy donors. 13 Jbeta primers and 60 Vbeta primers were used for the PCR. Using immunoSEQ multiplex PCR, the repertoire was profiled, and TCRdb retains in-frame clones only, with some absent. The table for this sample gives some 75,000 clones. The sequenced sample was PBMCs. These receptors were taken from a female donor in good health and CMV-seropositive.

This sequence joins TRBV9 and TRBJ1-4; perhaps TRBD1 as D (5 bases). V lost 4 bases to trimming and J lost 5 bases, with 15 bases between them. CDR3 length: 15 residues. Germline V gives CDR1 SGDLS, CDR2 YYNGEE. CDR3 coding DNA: TGTGCCAGCAGCCTGGGGGGGACGGAAAATGAAAAACTGTTTTTT. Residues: CASSLGGTENEKLFF.

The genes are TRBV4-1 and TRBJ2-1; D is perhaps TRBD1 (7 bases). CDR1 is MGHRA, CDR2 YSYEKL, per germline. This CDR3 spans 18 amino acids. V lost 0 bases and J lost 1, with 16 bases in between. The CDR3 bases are TGCGCCAGCAGCCAAGATAGGAGGGGGCAGGGGTCCTACAATGAGCAGTTCTTC. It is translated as CASSQDRRGQGSYNEQFF.

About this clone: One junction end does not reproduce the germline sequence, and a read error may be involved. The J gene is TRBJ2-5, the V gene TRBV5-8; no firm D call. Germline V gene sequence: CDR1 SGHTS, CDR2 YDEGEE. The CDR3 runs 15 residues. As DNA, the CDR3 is TGTGCCAGCAGTCTAGGATCCTCCTTCCAAGGGACCCAGTACTTC. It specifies CASSLGSSFQGTQYF.

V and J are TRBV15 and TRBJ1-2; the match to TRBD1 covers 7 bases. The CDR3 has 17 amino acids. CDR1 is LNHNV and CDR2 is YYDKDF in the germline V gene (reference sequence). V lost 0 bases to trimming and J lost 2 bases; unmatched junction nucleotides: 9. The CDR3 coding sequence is TGTGCCACCAGCAGAGATCTACGGAGGGACAGAAACTATGGCTACACCTTC. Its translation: CATSRDLRRDRNYGYTF.

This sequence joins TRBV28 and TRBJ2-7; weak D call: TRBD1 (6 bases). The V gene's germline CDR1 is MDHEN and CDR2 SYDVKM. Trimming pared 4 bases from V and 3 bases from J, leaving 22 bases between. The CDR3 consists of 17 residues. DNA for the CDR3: TGTGCCAGCAGTTCCCAAATAGGGACAAGAACCGGCTACGAGCAGTACTTC. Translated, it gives CASSSQIGTRTGYEQYF.

CDR3 coding DNA: TGCGCCAGCAGCTTGAAGGCTAGCGGGGGGTCTACGCAGTATTTT. Its protein is CASSLKASGGSTQYF. V gene TRBV5-1 combines with J gene TRBJ2-3; 11 nucleotides align to TRBD2. The V gene end was trimmed by 1 base and the J gene end by 8 bases; junction bases not matched to a gene: 6. The CDR3 loop spans 15 amino acids. CDR1 SGHRS and CDR2 YFSETQ come from the germline V gene.

The CDR3 loop is CASSETRVNSYEQYF. As DNA, the CDR3 is TGTGCCAGCAGTGAGACCAGGGTTAACTCCTACGAGCAGTACTTC. The rearrangement links TRBV6-1 to TRBJ2-7; a weak D match, TRBD1 (5 bases). Germline loops: CDR1 MNHNS, CDR2 SASEGT. V shed 3 bases and J shed 0 bases, with 12 bases lying between them. The CDR3 is 15 residues long.

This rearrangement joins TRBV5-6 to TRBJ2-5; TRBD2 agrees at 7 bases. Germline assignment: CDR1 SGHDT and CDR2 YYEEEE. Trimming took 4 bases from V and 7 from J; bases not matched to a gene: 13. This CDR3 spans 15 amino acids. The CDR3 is CASSPRLALQRTQYF. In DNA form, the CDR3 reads TGTGCCAGCAGCCCCCGACTAGCCCTACAAAGGACCCAGTACTTC.

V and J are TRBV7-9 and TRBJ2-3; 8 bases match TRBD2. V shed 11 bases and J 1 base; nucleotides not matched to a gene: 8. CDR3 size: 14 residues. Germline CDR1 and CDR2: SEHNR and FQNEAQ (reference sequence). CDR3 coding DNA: TGTGCCGGCCTACGGGGGGGCGGCACAGATACGCAGTATTTT. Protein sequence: CAGLRGGGTDTQYF.

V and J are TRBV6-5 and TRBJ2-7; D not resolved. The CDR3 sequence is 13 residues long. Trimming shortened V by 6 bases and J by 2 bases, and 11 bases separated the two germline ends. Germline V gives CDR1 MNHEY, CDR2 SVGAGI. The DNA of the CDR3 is TGTGCCAGCAGGGGCCTATCCCCCTACGAGCAGTACTTC. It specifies CASRGLSPYEQYF.

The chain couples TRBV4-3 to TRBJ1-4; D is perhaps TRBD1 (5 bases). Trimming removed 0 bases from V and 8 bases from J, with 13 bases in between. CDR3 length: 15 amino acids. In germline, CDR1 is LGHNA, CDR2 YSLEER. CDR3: CASSQDSGGGEKLFF. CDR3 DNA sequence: TGCGCCAGCAGCCAAGACTCGGGGGGTGGAGAAAAACTGTTTTTT.

In DNA, the CDR3 is TGTGCCGGGAACGGACAGATTGGCTACACCTTC. Translating it yields CAGNGQIGYTF. The rearrangement uses TRBV30 and TRBJ1-2; tentatively, D is TRBD1 (6 bases). Looked up from germline, CDR1 is GTSNPN and CDR2 is SVGIG (reference sequence). The V and J ends lost 8 bases and 7 bases respectively, with 14 bases between them. The CDR3 loop spans 11 amino acids.

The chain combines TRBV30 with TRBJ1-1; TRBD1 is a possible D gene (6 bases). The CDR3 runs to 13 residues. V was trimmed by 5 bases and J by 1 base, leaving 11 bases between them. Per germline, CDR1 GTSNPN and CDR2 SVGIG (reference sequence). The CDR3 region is CAWAWTENTEAFF. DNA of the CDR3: TGTGCCTGGGCTTGGACAGAGAACACTGAAGCTTTCTTT.

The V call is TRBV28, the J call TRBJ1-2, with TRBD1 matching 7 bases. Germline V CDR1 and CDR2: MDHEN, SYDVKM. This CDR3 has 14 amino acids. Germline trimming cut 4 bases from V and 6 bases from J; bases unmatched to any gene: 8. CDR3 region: CASSYGTEVNGYTF. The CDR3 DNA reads TGTGCCAGCAGTTATGGGACAGAGGTAAATGGCTACACCTTC.

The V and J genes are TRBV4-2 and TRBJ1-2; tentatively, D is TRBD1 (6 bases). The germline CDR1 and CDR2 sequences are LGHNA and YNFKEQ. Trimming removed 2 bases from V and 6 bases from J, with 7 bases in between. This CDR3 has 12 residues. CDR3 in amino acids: CASSQNRDGYTF. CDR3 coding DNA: TGTGCCAGCAGCCAAAACAGGGATGGCTACACCTTC.

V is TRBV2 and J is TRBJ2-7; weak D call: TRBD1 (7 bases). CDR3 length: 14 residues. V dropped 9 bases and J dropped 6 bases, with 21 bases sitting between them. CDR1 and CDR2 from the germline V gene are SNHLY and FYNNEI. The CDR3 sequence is CARAGTVGAREQYF. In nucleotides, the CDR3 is TGTGCCAGGGCGGGGACAGTAGGAGCACGCGAGCAGTACTTC.

CDR3 sequence reads: CASSAGLNQPQHF. The CDR3 bases are TGTGCCAGCAGCGCAGGTCTCAATCAGCCCCAGCATTTT. The gene calls are TRBV7-9 and TRBJ1-5; D gene unclear. V lost 5 bases to trimming and J lost 3 bases, with 8 bases between them. CDR1 and CDR2 from the germline V gene are SEHNR and FQNEAQ (reference sequence). The CDR3 consists of 13 residues.

CDR3 in amino acids: CASTPGGENTEAFF. The CDR3 region has the DNA TGCGCCAGCACCCCGGGGGGCGAGAACACTGAAGCTTTCTTT. The rearrangement joins TRBV5-1 to TRBJ1-1, with D maybe TRBD1 (6 bases). V gave up 6 bases and J gave up 1 base, with 13 bases separating them. The CDR3 runs 14 residues. The germline V gene has CDR1 SGHRS and CDR2 YFSETQ.

DNA for the CDR3: TGCGCCAGCAGCCAAGTGGCATCGGGTGAGCAGTTCTTC. Translating it yields CASSQVASGEQFF. The rearrangement links TRBV4-3 to TRBJ2-1, with D unresolved. V lost 1 base and J lost 9, with 10 bases in between. Germline V gene data show CDR1 as LGHNA and CDR2 as YSLEER. This CDR3 is 13 amino acids long.

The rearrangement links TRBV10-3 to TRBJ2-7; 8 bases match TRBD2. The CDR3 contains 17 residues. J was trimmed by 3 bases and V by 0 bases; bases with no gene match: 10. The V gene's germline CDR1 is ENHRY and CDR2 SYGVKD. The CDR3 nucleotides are TGTGCCATCAGTGAGTCCGCGGGCCCGGGAGGGCTCTACGAGCAGTACTTC. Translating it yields CAISESAGPGGLYEQYF.

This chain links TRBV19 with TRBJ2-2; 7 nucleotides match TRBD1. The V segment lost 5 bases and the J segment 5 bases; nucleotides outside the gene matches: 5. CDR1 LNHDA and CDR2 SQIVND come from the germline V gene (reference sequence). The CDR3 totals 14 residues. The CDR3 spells CASSPRTGTGELFF. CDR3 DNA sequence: TGTGCCAGTAGTCCTCGGACAGGAACCGGGGAGCTGTTTTTT. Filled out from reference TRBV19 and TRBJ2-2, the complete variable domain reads DGGITQSPKYLFRKEGQNVTLSCEQNLNHDAMYWYRQDPGQGLRLIYYSQIVNDFQKGDIAEGYSVSREKKESFPLTVTSAQKNPTAFYLCASSPRTGTGELFFGEGSRLTVL.

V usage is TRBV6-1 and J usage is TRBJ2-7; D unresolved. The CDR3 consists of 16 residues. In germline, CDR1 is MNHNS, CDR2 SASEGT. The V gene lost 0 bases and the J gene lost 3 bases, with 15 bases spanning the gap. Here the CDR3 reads CASSEAPHLRNYEQYF. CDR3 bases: TGTGCCAGCAGTGAAGCTCCACATTTGAGGAACTACGAGCAGTACTTC.

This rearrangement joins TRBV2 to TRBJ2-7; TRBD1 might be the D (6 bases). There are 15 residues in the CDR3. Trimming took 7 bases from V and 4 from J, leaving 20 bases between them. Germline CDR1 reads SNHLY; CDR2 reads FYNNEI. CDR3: CASKVLGDRIYEQYF. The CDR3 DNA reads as TGTGCCAGCAAAGTACTAGGTGACAGGATTTACGAGCAGTACTTC. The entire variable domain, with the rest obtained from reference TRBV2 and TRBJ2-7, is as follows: EPEVTQTPSHQVTQMGQEVILRCVPISNHLYFYWYRQILGQKVEFLVSFYNNEISEKSEIFDDQFSVERPDGSNFTLKIRSTKLEDSAMYFCASKVLGDRIYEQYFGPGTRLTVT.

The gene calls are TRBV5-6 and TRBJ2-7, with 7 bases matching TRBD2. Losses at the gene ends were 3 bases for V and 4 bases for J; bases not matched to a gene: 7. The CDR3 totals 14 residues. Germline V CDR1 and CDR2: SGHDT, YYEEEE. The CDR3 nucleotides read TGTGCCAGCAGCTCGGCAATGGGACTATACGAGCAGTACTTC. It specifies CASSSAMGLYEQYF.